Sequencing of this T cell receptor (beta chain) was carried out in a study of T-cell reconstitution after alpha-beta-depleted transplantation in children. Notes on the study in general: T-cell counts and diversity at one year following transplant were attributed mainly to newly produced T cells. Several hundred graft clones that had expanded were reportedly the source of alpha-beta T cells about two months after transplant.

This clonotype showed up just a few times. Its antigen is not known. For TCRbeta, the library was prepared with unique molecular identifiers. MiXCR, applied by TCRdb to the PCR reads, yields one record per CDR3 protein. The sample includes around 78,000 distinct CDR3 sequences, around an eighth of them seen just once. The TCR sequence derives from a male patient under 10 years old who had a stem cell transplant for acute lymphoblastic leukemia, so the T cells may come from the graft donor. The input for sequencing was PBMCs, mostly from graft donor cells, taken 180 days after TCRalphabeta/CD19-depleted stem cell transplant.

The chain's CDR3 is CASSLAWTSGSADTQYF. The CDR3 DNA follows: TGTGCCAGCAGCTTAGCGTGGACTAGCGGGAGCGCAGATACGCAGTATTTT. V is TRBV7-8 and J is TRBJ2-3; the match to TRBD2 covers 13 bases. The V segment lost 0 bases and the J segment 4 bases; nucleotides outside the gene matches: 4. Germline V gene data show CDR1 as SGHVS and CDR2 as FQNEAQ. CDR3 length: 17 residues.